The sequence of this TCR beta chain was determined in a study of T cells in Graves' hyperthyroidism and ophthalmopathy. About the research overall: The authors collected peripheral blood at initial diagnosis, before any treatment. Study-wide results and limits: In validation, the model predicted ophthalmopathy. These predictions came a median approximately 5.9 months before onset.

The CDR3 covers 13 residues. V lost 6 bases and J 3 bases, leaving 11 bases between the germline ends. Germline V gene data show CDR1 as MDHEN and CDR2 as SYDVKM. Amplification yielded TCR beta CDR3 regions, with RNA transcripts as the source. The primer set for the first-round RT-PCR of the TCR CDR3 was HTBI. TCRdb processed the multiplex PCR reads anew with MiXCR; each CDR3 protein has one entry. This table holds some 300,000 distinct CDR3 sequences, around 20% found once. Exclusion criteria comprised uncontrolled infection, other autoimmune disease, pregnancy or lactation. From more than 9 ml of fresh peripheral blood, PBMCs were isolated. This clonotype was recorded many times. Its antigen is not known.

Sequencing input: blood. The sequence was obtained from a man aged 45-60 years with Graves' ophthalmopathy. V usage is TRBV28 and J usage is TRBJ1-2; a possible D gene is TRBD1 (5 bases). The DNA of the CDR3 is TGTGCCAGCAGCTGGGACGGCTACTATGGCTACACCTTC. It yields the protein CASSWDGYYGYTF.